Each of the 2 T cell receptor beta chains below was sequenced from the same sample in a study of blood T cell repertoires in COVID-19. The method was immunoSEQ multiplex PCR; TCRdb's version includes in-frame clones alone and lacks a portion of them. The data hold around 50,000 clones, with 60% to 80% observed a single time. Sequencing input: PBMCs or T cells enriched from blood (not recorded which). Every receptor here comes from a woman between 45 and 65 years old with acute COVID-19.

V usage is TRBV5-5 and J usage is TRBJ2-2; TRBD2 matches at 9 bases. CDR1 and CDR2 from the germline V gene are SGHKS and YYEKEE (reference sequence). The CDR3 runs 16 residues. V lost 0 bases, J lost 0 bases, and 0 bases stayed unmatched. In DNA form, the CDR3 reads TGTGCCAGCAGCTTGGGGACTAGCGCGAACACCGGGGAGCTGTTTTTT. Translated: CASSLGTSANTGELFF.

V gene TRBV10-2 combines with J gene TRBJ2-2, with TRBD2 matching over 7 bases. CDR1 and CDR2 (germline): WSHSY, SAAADI. The trim removed 7 bases at V and 1 base at J, leaving 3 bases unmatched. The CDR3 spans 14 residues. The CDR3 spells CASKQRGNTGELFF. The DNA for the CDR3 is TGCGCCAGCAAACAGCGGGGGAACACCGGGGAGCTGTTTTTT.